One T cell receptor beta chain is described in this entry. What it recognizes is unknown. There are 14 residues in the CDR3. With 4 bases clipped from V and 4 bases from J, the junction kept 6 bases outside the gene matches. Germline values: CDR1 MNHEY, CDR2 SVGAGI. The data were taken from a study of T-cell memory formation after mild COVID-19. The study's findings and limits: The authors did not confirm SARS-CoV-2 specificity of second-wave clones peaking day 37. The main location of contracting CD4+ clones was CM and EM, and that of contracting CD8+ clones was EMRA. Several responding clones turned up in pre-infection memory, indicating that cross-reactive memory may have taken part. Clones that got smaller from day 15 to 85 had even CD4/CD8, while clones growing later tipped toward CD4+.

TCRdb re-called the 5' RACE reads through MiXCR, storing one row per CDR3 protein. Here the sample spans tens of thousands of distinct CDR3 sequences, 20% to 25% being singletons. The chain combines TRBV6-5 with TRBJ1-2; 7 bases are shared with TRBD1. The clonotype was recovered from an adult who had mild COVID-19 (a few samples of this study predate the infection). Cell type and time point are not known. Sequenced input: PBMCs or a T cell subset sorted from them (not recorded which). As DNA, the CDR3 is TGTGCCAGCAGTTGGGAGGGGGCGAGCTATGGCTACACCTTC. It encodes CASSWEGASYGYTF.